The clone carrying this T cell receptor (beta chain) was detected ten times or more. Its target is unknown. These data come from a study of neurological immune-mediated disorders. Germline V lookup: CDR1 SGDLS, CDR2 YYNGEE. CDR3 length: 14 amino acids. V lost 0 bases and J lost 7, with 13 bases in between. General study findings and limits: The greatest degree of TCR clonal expansion was observed in HTLV-1-associated myelopathy, with the lowest in multiple sclerosis, below that of healthy controls. The absence of any CDR3 amino acid sequence shared by expanded clones across subjects suggests that repertoires were private in all groups. The multiple sclerosis repertoire cluster lacked an association with any feature, whether clinical or MRI.

cDNA was made by 5'RACE with 10-nucleotide random UMIs. TCRdb reanalysed the 5' RACE reads using MiXCR and keeps one entry per CDR3 protein. The repertoire holds approximately 65,000 distinct CDR3 sequences, with roughly 5% as singletons. The sequence derives from a human donor with multiple sclerosis. The donor label of this sample is uncertain. The rearrangement joins TRBV9 to TRBJ1-2; TRBD1 might be the D (5 bases). The sample consisted of PBMCs. This CDR3 reads CASSVDERGGGYTF. The CDR3 coding sequence is TGTGCCAGCAGCGTAGATGAGAGGGGTGGTGGCTACACCTTC.